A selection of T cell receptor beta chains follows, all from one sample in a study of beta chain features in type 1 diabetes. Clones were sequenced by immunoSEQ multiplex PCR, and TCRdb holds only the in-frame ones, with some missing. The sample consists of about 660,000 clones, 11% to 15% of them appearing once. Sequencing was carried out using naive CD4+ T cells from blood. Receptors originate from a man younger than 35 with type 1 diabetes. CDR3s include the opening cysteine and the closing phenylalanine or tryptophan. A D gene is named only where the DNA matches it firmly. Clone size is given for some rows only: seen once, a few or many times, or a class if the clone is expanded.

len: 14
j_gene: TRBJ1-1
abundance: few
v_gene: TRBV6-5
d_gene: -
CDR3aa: CASSYASGRTEAFF
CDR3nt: TGTGCCAGCAGTTACGCGTCAGGGCGAACTGAAGCTTTCTTT

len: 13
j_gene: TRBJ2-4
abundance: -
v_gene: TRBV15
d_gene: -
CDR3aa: CATGGAAKNIQYF
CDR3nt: TGTGCCACCGGAGGGGCGGCCAAAAACATTCAGTACTTC

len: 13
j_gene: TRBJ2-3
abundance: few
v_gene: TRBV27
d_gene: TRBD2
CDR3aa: CASSYREGDTQYF
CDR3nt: TGTGCCAGCAGTTATAGGGAGGGAGATACGCAGTATTTT

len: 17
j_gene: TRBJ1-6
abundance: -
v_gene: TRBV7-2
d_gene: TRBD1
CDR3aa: CASSSGAGQGRNSPLHF
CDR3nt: TGTGCCAGCAGCTCAGGGGCCGGACAGGGTCGGAATTCACCCCTCCACTTT

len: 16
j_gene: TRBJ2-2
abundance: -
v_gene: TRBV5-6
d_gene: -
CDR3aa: CASSFGPTSNTGELFF
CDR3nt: TGTGCCAGCAGCTTTGGGCCCACCTCAAACACCGGGGAGCTGTTTTTT

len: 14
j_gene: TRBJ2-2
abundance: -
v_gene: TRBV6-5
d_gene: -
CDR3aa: CASSLGTVTGELFF
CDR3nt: TGTGCCAGCAGCCTCGGGACTGTGACCGGGGAGCTGTTTTTT

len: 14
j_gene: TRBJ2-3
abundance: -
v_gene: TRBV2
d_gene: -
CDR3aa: CASSGLGGTDTQYF
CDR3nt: TGTGCCAGCAGTGGCTTAGGGGGGACAGATACGCAGTATTTT

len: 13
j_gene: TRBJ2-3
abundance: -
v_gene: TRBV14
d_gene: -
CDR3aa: CASSSKFGDTQYF
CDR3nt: TGTGCCAGCAGCTCCAAGTTCGGGGATACGCAGTATTTT

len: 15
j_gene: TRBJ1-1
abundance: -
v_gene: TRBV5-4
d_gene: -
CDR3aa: CASSLSGQAGTEAFF
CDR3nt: TGTGCCAGCAGCCTCAGCGGTCAGGCGGGCACTGAAGCTTTCTTT

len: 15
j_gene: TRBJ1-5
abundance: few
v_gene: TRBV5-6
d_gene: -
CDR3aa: CASSLAGHSNQPQHF
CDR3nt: TGTGCCAGCAGCTTGGCCGGACATAGCAATCAGCCCCAGCATTTT